This entry features one T cell receptor beta chain sequence. It has no known antigen specificity. Base qualities were left out, and no much larger clone turns up one base away. The data originate from a study of OX40 agonist ivuxolimab in advanced cancers. Background on the whole study: Ivuxolimab was a fully human IgG2 agonistic monoclonal antibody targeting the costimulatory receptor OX40 (CD134). Intravenous ivuxolimab was administered to patients every 2 weeks at six dose levels: 0.01, 0.1, 0.3, 1.5, 3 and 10 mg/kg. Of the approximately 50 patients in dose escalation, approximately 20 had hepatocellular carcinoma, about 15 had melanoma, 9 had renal cell carcinoma and 9 had head and neck cancer. The dose-escalation cohort was around 84% male with a mean age of about 60 years, ranging from roughly 23 to 79. Prior anti-PD-1, anti-PD-L1 or anti-CTLA-4 therapy was permitted, and 30% to 50% of dose-escalation patients had received checkpoint inhibitors. Three dose-escalation patients achieved partial responses, one with hepatocellular carcinoma and two with cutaneous melanoma. Peripheral TCRbeta sequencing aimed to test whether ivuxolimab altered TCR sequence diversity and caused clonal T-cell expansion. The paper describes the monotherapy dose-escalation part (N ≈ 52 patients) of the phase I trial of ivuxolimab. Overall study outcomes, separate from this receptor: After ivuxolimab, more expanded clones were found on average in CD8+ T cells than in CD4+ T cells. At doses of 0.1 to 3.0 mg/kg, clonal expansion of both CD4+ and CD8+ blood T cells was observed from baseline to week 6. Low levels of normalized T-cell clonal expansion were also shown by some nonresponding patients. Antigen specificity was not determined for the clonally expanded peripheral T cells. In partial responders in the 0.1-3.0 mg/kg groups, normalized peripheral clonal expansion was found to be among the lowest, especially among CD8+ T cells.

Genomic DNA was extracted from sorted cells for sequencing of the TCRbeta CDR3 region. The immunoSEQ Assay was used to sequence the TCRbeta CDR3 regions. Sourced from immuneACCESS, this table was stored by TCRdb with only in-frame sequences that have V and J called. A share of the clones is absent; for the studies checked, an unresolved V gene accounts for under half, and the remainder has no known explanation. Here the sample has about 20,000 clones; 70% to 90% occur a single time. About 16% of the sample goes to the ten largest clones. Patients with autoimmune disease history or receiving systemic immunosuppression were excluded from the trial. In every dose cohort, peripheral blood was drawn for TCR sequencing at baseline, cycle 4 day 1, and cycle 7 day 1. The samples were drawn from a first-in-human, open-label, multicenter phase I dose-escalation trial of ivuxolimab. Adults with locally advanced or metastatic head and neck squamous cell, hepatocellular, melanoma or renal cell carcinoma were enrolled in the trial. Before TCR sequencing, CD4+ T cells and CD8+ T cells were sorted from peripheral blood as separate populations.

The specimen was CD4+ or CD8+ T cells sorted from blood, collected in a trial of the OX40 agonist ivuxolimab. This receptor was obtained from an adult with an advanced solid tumor such as melanoma, head and neck, liver or kidney cancer.

The CDR3 protein sequence reads: CASSPESRGQPQHF. In nucleotides, the sequence is TGTGCCAGCTCACCAGAGTCGAGGGGTCAGCCCCAGCATTTT. This sequence uses TRBV18 and TRBJ1-5; a weak D assignment points to TRBD1 (5 bases agree). Taken from the germline V gene, the CDR1 and CDR2 loops are KGHSH and LQKENI. V lost 2 bases and J lost 6 bases; the stretch between them is 11 bases long. From cysteine to phenylalanine, the CDR3 is 14 amino acids long. Only CDR3 DNA is held: 42 bases, read in frame from base 1.